The 20 T cell receptor beta chains below come from one sample, sequenced in a study of shared clonotypes between healthy human individuals (dated by TCRdb to the early 2020s). To prepare the library, the immunoSEQ multiplex PCR assay was applied. TCRdb took this table from immuneACCESS and kept in-frame rearrangements with V and J called. Such tables lack part of the clones; where checked against another copy, unresolved V genes explain under half of the gap, and the rest is unexplained. Across this sample there are fewer than 1.4 million clones, with 75% to 80% seen only once. The ten largest make up more than 0.55% of the sample. The specimen sequenced was memory CD4+ T cells from PBMCs. The label giving this sample's cell subset or site can be read as: CD45RA-negative fraction. These receptors were obtained from a man aged 18 to 30 in good health. Some clones in this sample may be carry-over from other donors' samples.

The chain combines TRBV27 with TRBJ2-1; no reliable D call. In germline, CDR1 is MNHEY, CDR2 SMNVEV (reference sequence). The CDR3 contains 15 residues. The V and J ends lost 10 bases and 4 bases respectively, with 20 bases between them. The CDR3 DNA sequence: TGTGCCACCGTCGCATGGCTACACCTATACAATGAGCAGTTCTTC. Its translation is CATVAWLHLYNEQFF.

The chain has TRBV10-1 and TRBJ2-1; D may match TRBD1 or TRBD2 (5 bases each). Germline V lookup: CDR1 WNHNN, CDR2 SYGVQD (reference sequence). The CDR3 spans 14 residues. The V end lost 2 bases, the J end lost 6 bases, and 11 bases lay between the germline ends. The CDR3: CASSERGFSNEQFF. As DNA, the CDR3 is TGCGCCAGCAGTGAGCGGGGCTTTAGCAATGAGCAGTTCTTC.

CDR3 protein: CASSPHMAGPYEQYF. DNA for the CDR3: TGCGCCAGCAGCCCCCATATGGCGGGGCCTTACGAGCAGTACTTC. The chain links TRBV5-1 to TRBJ2-7; maybe TRBD2 (6 bases). Germline V gene lookup returns CDR1 SGHRS and CDR2 YFSETQ. The CDR3 runs 15 residues. With 4 bases removed from V and 4 bases from J, the gap between germline ends came to 18 bases. Full variable domain (remainder filled in from reference TRBV5-1 and TRBJ2-7): KAGVTQTPRYLIKTRGQQVTLSCSPISGHRSVSWYQQTPGQGLQFLFEYFSETQRNKGNFPGRFSGRQFSNSRSEMNVSTLELGDSALYLCASSPHMAGPYEQYFGPGTRLTVT.

Concerning this clone: In the same sample, other DNA sequences code for this CDR3. The chain employs TRBV18 and TRBJ2-3; D possibly corresponds to TRBD2 (5 bases). Germline lookup yields CDR1 KGHSH and CDR2 LQKENI. V gave up 6 bases and J gave up 2 bases, with 12 bases separating them. This CDR3 comprises 14 residues. CDR3 bases: TGTGCCAGCTCGCCTACCGGGGTCACAGATACGCAGTATTTT. This sequence encodes CASSPTGVTDTQYF.

This clone appeared once. A much larger clone lies a single base off, so this may be a read error. This chain connects TRBV15 to TRBJ1-1; D unclear. The V end lost 3 bases, the J end lost 6 bases, and 17 bases lay between the germline ends. The germline CDR1 and CDR2 sequences are LNHNV and YYDKDF (reference sequence). This CDR3 comprises 15 residues. CDR3: CATSSWTNRGAEAFF. The CDR3 DNA reads TGTGCCACCAGCAGCTGGACGAACCGTGGCGCTGAAGCTTTCTTT.

The chain couples TRBV11-1 to TRBJ1-1, with 7 bases that match TRBD1. Unmatched junction bases numbered 6, after V lost 3 bases and J lost 5 bases. CDR3 length equals 14 residues. Germline V gene data show CDR1 as SGHAT and CDR2 as FQDESV (reference sequence). The CDR3 DNA sequence: TGTGCCAGCAGCTTGTCTTCGACAGGGACTGAAGCTTTCTTT. This sequence encodes CASSLSSTGTEAFF. The variable domain in full, completed from reference TRBV11-1 and TRBJ1-1, reads EAEVAQSPRYKITEKSQAVAFWCDPISGHATLYWYRQILGQGPELLVQFQDESVVDDSQLPKDRFSAERLKGVDSTLKIQPAELGDSAMYLCASSLSSTGTEAFFGQGTRLTVV.

The J gene is TRBJ1-5, the V gene TRBV28, with 9 bases aligning to TRBD1. Germline V lookup: CDR1 MDHEN, CDR2 SYDVKM. J was trimmed by 7 bases and V by 4 bases; bases with no gene match: 8. This CDR3 is 15 amino acids long. The chain's CDR3 is CASSSGTGYRQPQHF. For the CDR3, the DNA is TGTGCCAGCAGTTCTGGGACAGGGTACCGGCAGCCCCAGCATTTT. The full variable domain, rest sourced from reference TRBV28 and TRBJ1-5, is DVKVTQSSRYLVKRTGEKVFLECVQDMDHENMFWYRQDPGLGLRLIYFSYDVKMKEKGDIPEGYSVSREKKERFSLILESASTNQTSMYLCASSSGTGYRQPQHFGDGTRLSIL.

The genes are TRBV28 and TRBJ1-5; 7 positions agree with TRBD1. J gave up 5 bases and V 3 bases, and 7 bases lay outside the gene matches. The CDR3 loop spans 15 amino acids. Germline CDR1 is MDHEN and CDR2 is SYDVKM. CDR3 region: CASSFLGQRDQPQHF. CDR3 in DNA: TGTGCCAGCAGTTTCTTGGGACAGCGTGATCAGCCCCAGCATTTT.

This rearrangement joins TRBV7-9 to TRBJ1-1; D unresolved. V lost 1 base and J 2 bases, leaving 8 bases between the germline ends. Germline V CDR1 and CDR2: SEHNR, FQNEAQ (reference sequence). The CDR3 extends over 14 amino acids. CDR3 sequence: CASSLGKANTEAFF. The CDR3 coding sequence is TGTGCCAGCAGCTTAGGGAAAGCTAACACTGAAGCTTTCTTT. The whole variable domain, filled in from reference TRBV7-9 and TRBJ1-1, reads DTGVSQNPRHKITKRGQNVTFRCDPISEHNRLYWYRQTLGQGPEFLTYFQNEAQLEKSRLLSDRFSAERPKGSFSTLEIQRTEQGDSAMYLCASSLGKANTEAFFGQGTRLTVV.

CDR3 region: CAISDPPGLIQETQYF. The CDR3 DNA is TGTGCCATCAGCGACCCCCCGGGACTGATCCAAGAGACCCAGTACTTC. This chain links TRBV10-3 with TRBJ2-5; tentative D call: TRBD2 (6 bases). The CDR3 has 16 residues. CDR1 and CDR2 (germline): ENHRY, SYGVKD. V lost 6 bases, J lost 1 base, and 18 bases lay in between.

CDR3 coding DNA: TGTGCCAGCAGCCAACCCGCGGACAGCACAGATACGCAGTATTTT. Its translation: CASSQPADSTDTQYF. The rearrangement uses TRBV6-5 and TRBJ2-3; D is ambiguous. Deletions cut 6 bases from V and 0 bases from J, with 13 bases between. Looked up from germline, CDR1 is MNHEY and CDR2 is SVGAGI. The CDR3 sequence is 15 residues long.

The rearrangement joins TRBV28 to TRBJ1-2; D not certain. This CDR3 is 13 amino acids long. The germline CDR1 and CDR2 sequences are MDHEN and SYDVKM. Between the trimmed V and J ends, which lost 4 bases and 8 bases, there was a span of 14 bases. The DNA of the CDR3 is TGTGCCAGCAGTTCATCGGTCCTCGGGGGCTACACCTTC. This encodes CASSSSVLGGYTF.

The genes are TRBV7-2 and TRBJ1-1, with D perhaps TRBD1 (5 bases). The length of the CDR3 is 14 residues. In germline, CDR1 is SGHTA, CDR2 FQGNSA. V dropped 5 bases and J dropped 4 bases, with 14 bases sitting between them. The CDR3 DNA sequence: TGTGCCAGCAGCCCCGACGGCGGGGGCACTGAAGCTTTCTTT. This gives the protein CASSPDGGGTEAFF.

For the CDR3, the DNA is TGTGCCAGCAGCCTTCTGGGGCCCCCCTACGAGCAGTACTTC. It is translated as CASSLLGPPYEQYF. V is TRBV11-2 and J is TRBJ2-7, with TRBD1 as a possible D gene (5 bases). Trimming took 5 bases from V and 2 from J, leaving 13 bases between them. Germline lookup yields CDR1 SGHAT and CDR2 FQNNGV. The CDR3 totals 14 residues.

Notes on this clone: The sample holds other DNA sequences that translate to the same CDR3. V usage is TRBV20-1 and J usage is TRBJ2-7; D gene uncertain. Germline CDR1 and CDR2: DFQATT and SNEGSKA (reference sequence). Trimming cost V 5 bases and J 5 bases, with 10 bases left between them. The CDR3 has 11 residues. The CDR3 DNA reads TGCAGTGCTCCTGGGGTCGACGAGCAGTACTTC. Protein product: CSAPGVDEQYF.

This clone was seen more than once but under ten times. The chain uses TRBV11-1 and TRBJ2-3; D possibly corresponds to TRBD1 (5 bases). CDR1 and CDR2 (germline): SGHAT, FQDESV (reference sequence). The CDR3 covers 12 residues. V lost 5 bases, J lost 4 bases, and 7 bases lay in between. The CDR3 loop is CASSPQADTQYF. In DNA, the CDR3 is TGTGCCAGCAGCCCACAGGCAGATACGCAGTATTTT.

This clone was seen only once. This chain connects TRBV5-4 to TRBJ2-7, with D possibly being TRBD2 (5 bases). Trimming stripped 4 bases from V and 3 bases from J, with 14 bases between. CDR1 is SGHNT, CDR2 YYREEE, per germline (reference sequence). This CDR3 is 14 amino acids long. The CDR3 DNA follows: TGTGCCAGCAGCGGCAGCGGAGACCACTACGAGCAGTACTTC. Protein: CASSGSGDHYEQYF.

The chain couples TRBV7-8 to TRBJ2-2, with D perhaps matching TRBD1 (6 bases). The V end was cut by 5 bases, the J end by 1 base, with 8 bases between. The CDR3 loop spans 14 amino acids. Germline CDR1 is SGHVS and CDR2 is FQNEAQ. CDR3 sequence (DNA): TGTGCCAGCAGCACGGGACAGAACACCGGGGAGCTGTTTTTT. Protein sequence: CASSTGQNTGELFF.

The chain recombines TRBV7-2 with TRBJ2-7, with TRBD1 matching over 7 bases. V shed 0 bases, J shed 3 bases, and the junction held 5 bases outside the gene matches. This CDR3 is 15 amino acids long. Germline V gene sequence: CDR1 SGHTA, CDR2 FQGNSA. Written as DNA, the CDR3 is TGTGCCAGCAGCTTAGCCGGGACAGCCCGCTACGAGCAGTACTTC. Residues: CASSLAGTARYEQYF.

The chain couples TRBV7-8 to TRBJ1-2; 7 bases are a match to TRBD1. Germline V gene sequence: CDR1 SGHVS, CDR2 FQNEAQ. The CDR3 loop spans 15 amino acids. The trim removed 5 bases at V and 0 bases at J, leaving 6 bases unmatched. In DNA, the CDR3 is TGTGCCAGCAGCCCGCGGGACAGCGCTAACTATGGCTACACCTTC. This translates into CASSPRDSANYGYTF.